This TCR beta chain was sequenced for a study of blood T cells in healthy people across ages. V was cut by 7 bases and J by 5 bases, with 9 bases left in between. The germline CDR1 and CDR2 sequences are MNHEY and SVGEGT. The CDR3 extends over 12 amino acids. Next came a second PCR, run for roughly 6 to 11 cycles, which used a sample-barcoded 5' primer along with a J-beta primer mix. TCRdb reanalysed the 5' RACE reads using MiXCR and keeps one entry per CDR3 protein. The sample shows around 1,500,000 distinct CDR3 sequences, 28% of them seen only once. This clonotype was counted only a few times. The clonotype was recovered from a woman younger than 45 in good health. Sequenced sample: blood. The chain combines TRBV6-2 or TRBV6-3 with TRBJ2-1; D is unclear. DNA of the CDR3: TGTGCCAGCACCCGTGGGGACAATGAGCAGTTCTTC. It codes for CASTRGDNEQFF.